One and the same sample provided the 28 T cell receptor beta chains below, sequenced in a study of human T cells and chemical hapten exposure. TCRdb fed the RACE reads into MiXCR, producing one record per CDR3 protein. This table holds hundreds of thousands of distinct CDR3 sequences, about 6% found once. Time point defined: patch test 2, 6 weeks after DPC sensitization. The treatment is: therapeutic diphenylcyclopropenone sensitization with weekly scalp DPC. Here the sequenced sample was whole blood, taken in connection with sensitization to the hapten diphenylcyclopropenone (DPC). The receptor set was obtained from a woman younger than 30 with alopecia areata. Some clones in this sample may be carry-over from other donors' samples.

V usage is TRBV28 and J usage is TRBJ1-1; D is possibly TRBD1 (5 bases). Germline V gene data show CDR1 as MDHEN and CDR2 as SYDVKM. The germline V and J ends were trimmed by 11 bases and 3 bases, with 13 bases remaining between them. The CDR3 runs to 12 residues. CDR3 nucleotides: TGTGCCTATTGGAAAGGGGACACTGAAGCTTTCTTT. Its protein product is CAYWKGDTEAFF.

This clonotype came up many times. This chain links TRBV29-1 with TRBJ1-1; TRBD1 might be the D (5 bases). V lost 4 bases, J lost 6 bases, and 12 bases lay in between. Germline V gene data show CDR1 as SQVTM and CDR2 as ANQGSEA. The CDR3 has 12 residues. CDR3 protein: CSVGGYGAEAFF. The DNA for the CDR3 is TGCAGCGTTGGGGGCTACGGGGCTGAAGCTTTCTTT.

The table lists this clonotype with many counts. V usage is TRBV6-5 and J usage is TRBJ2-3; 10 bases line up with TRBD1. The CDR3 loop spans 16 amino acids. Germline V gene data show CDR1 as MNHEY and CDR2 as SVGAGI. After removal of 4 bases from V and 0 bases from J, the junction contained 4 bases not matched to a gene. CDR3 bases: TGTGCCAGCAGTTTGATGGACAGGGGGAGCACAGATACGCAGTATTTT. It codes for CASSLMDRGSTDTQYF.

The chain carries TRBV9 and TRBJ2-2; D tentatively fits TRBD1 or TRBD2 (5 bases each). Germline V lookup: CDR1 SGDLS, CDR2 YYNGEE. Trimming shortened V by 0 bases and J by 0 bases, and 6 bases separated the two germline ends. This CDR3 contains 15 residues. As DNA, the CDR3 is TGTGCCAGCAGCGTAGGGGGGACGAACACCGGGGAGCTGTTTTTT. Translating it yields CASSVGGTNTGELFF.

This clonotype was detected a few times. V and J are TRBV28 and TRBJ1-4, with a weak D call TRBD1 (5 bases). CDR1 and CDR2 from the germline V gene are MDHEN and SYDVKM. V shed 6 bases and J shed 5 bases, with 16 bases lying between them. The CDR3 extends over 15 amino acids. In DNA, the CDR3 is TGTGCCAGCAGGGGGACCCTCCCACAAAATGAAAAACTGTTTTTT. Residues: CASRGTLPQNEKLFF.

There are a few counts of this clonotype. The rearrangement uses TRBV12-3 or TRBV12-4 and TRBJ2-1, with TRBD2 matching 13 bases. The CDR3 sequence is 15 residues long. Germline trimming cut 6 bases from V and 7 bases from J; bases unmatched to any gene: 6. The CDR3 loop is CASSRTTSGGNEQFF. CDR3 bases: TGTGCCAGCAGCCGAACGACTAGCGGGGGGAATGAGCAGTTCTTC.

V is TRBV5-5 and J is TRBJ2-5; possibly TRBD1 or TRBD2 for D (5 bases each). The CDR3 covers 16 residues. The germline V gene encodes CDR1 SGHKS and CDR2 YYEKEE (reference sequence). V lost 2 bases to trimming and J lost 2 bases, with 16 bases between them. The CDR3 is CASSFPSGAQQETQYF. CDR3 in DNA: TGTGCCAGCAGCTTTCCCTCCGGGGCCCAACAAGAGACCCAGTACTTC.

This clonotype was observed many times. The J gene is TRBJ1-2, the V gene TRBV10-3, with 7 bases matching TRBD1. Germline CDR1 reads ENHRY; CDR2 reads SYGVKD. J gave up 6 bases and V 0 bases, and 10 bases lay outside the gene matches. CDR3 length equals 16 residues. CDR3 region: CAISESRGQLVHGYTF. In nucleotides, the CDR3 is TGTGCCATCAGTGAGTCGAGGGGGCAGTTAGTCCATGGCTACACCTTC.

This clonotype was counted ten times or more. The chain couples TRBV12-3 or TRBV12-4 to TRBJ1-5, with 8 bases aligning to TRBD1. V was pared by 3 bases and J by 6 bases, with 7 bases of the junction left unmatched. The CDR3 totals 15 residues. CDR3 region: CASSFRTGNGQPQHF. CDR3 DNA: TGTGCCAGCAGTTTCCGGACAGGGAACGGTCAGCCCCAGCATTTT.

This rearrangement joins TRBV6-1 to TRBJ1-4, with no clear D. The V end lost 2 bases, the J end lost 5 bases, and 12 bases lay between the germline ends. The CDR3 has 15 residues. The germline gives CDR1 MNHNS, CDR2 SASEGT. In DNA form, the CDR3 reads TGTGCCAGCAGTGAAATTGGGGTTGAGAATGAAAAACTGTTTTTT. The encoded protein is CASSEIGVENEKLFF.

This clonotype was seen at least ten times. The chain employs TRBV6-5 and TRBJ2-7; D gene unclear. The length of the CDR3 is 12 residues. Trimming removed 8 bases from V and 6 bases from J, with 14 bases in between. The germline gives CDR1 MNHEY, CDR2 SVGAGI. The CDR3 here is CASLEGYSEQYF. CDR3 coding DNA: TGTGCCAGCCTCGAAGGCTATAGCGAGCAGTACTTC.

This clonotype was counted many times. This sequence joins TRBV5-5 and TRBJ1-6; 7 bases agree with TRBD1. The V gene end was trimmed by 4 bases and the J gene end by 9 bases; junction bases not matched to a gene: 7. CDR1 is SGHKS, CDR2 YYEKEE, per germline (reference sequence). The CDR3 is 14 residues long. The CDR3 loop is CASSADRVTSPLHF. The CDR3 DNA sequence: TGTGCCAGCAGCGCCGACAGGGTGACTTCACCCCTCCACTTT.

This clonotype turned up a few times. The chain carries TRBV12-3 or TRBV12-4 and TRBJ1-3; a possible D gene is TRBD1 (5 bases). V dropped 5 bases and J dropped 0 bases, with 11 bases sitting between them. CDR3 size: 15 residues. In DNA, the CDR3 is TGTGCCAGCAGTGGACATGGGAGCTCTGGAAACACCATATATTTT. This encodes CASSGHGSSGNTIYF.

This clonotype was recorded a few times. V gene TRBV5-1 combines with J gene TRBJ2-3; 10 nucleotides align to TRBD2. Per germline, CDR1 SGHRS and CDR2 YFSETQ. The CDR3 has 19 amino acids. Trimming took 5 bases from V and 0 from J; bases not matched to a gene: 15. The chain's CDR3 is CASRRVPSGGPSSTDTQYF. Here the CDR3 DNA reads TGCGCCAGCAGACGGGTTCCTAGCGGGGGTCCTTCTAGCACAGATACGCAGTATTTT.

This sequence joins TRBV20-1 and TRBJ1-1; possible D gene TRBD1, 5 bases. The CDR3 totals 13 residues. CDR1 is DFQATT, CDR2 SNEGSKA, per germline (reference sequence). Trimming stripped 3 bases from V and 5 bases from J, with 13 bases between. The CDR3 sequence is CSASPGGTTEAFF. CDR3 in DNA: TGCAGTGCTAGCCCCGGGGGGACGACTGAAGCTTTCTTT.

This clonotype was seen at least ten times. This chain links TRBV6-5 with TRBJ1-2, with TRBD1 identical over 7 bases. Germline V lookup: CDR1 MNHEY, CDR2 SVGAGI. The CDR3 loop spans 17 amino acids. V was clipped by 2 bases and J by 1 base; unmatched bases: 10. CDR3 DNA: TGTGCCAGCAGTTACACCCCTGGACAGGAGGATAACTATGGCTACACCTTC. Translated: CASSYTPGQEDNYGYTF.

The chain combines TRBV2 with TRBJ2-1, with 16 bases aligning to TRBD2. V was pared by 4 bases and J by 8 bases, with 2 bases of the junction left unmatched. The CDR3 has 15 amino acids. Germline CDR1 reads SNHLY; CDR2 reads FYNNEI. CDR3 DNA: TGTGCCAGCAGTGTAGGGACTAGCGGGGGGGATGAGCAGTTCTTC. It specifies CASSVGTSGGDEQFF.

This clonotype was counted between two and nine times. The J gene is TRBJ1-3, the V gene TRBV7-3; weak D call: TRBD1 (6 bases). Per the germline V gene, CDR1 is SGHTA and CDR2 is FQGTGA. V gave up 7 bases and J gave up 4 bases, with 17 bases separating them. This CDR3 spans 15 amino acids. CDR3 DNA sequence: TGTGCCAGCACCCTAAGAGGGGGGGACGGAAACACCATATATTTT. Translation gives CASTLRGGDGNTIYF.

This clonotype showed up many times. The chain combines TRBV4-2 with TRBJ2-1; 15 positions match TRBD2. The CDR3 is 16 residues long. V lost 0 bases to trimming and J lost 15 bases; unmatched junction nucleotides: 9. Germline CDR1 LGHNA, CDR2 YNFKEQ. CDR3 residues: CASSQDWGTSGGRRFF. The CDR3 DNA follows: TGTGCCAGCAGCCAAGATTGGGGGACTAGCGGGGGGCGAAGGTTCTTC.

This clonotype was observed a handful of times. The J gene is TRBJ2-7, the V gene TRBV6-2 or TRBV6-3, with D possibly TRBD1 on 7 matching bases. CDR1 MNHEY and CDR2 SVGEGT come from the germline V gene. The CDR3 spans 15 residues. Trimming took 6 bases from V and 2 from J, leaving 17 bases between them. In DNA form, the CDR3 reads TGTGCCAGCAGCGGGAGAAACAGGGGTACCTACGAGCAGTACTTC. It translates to CASSGRNRGTYEQYF.

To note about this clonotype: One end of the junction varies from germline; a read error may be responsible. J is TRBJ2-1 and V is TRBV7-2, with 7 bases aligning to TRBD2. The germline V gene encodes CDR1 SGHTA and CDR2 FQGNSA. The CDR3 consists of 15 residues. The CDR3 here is CASSTGLEKYNVQFF. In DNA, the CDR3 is TGTGCCAGCAGCACAGGACTAGAGAAATACAATGTGCAGTTCTTC.

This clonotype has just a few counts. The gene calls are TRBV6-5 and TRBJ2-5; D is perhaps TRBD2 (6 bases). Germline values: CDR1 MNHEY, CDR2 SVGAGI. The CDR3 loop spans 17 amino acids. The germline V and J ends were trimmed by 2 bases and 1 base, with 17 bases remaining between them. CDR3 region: CASSYSRGGDLQETQYF. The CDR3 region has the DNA TGTGCCAGCAGTTACAGTCGAGGCGGGGATCTCCAAGAGACCCAGTACTTC.

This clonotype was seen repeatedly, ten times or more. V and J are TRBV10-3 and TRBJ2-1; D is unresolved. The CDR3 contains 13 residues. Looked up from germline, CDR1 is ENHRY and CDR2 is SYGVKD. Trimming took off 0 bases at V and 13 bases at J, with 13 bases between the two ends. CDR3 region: CAISESEDTEQFF. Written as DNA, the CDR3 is TGTGCCATCAGTGAGTCTGAGGATACTGAACAGTTCTTC.

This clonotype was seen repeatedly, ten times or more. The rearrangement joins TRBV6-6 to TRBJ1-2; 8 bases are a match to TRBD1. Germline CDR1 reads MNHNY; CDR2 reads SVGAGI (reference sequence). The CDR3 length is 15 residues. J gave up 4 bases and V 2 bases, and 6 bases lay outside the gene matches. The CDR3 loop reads CASSYGQGSGYGYTF. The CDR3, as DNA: TGTGCCAGCAGTTACGGACAGGGAAGCGGCTATGGCTACACCTTC.

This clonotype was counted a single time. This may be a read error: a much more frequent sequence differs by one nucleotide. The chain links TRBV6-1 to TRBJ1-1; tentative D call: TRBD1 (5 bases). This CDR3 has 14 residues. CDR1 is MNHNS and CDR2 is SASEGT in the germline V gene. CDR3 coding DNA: TGTGTCAGCAGTGAAGCCCACCGGGACGCTGAAGCTTTCTTT. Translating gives CVSSEAHRDAEAFF.

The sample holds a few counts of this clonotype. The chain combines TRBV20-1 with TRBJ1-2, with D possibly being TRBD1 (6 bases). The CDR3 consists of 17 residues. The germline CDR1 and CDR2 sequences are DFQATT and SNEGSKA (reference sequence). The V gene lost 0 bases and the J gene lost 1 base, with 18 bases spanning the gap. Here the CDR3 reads CSARDRGTHSINYGYTF. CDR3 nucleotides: TGCAGTGCTAGAGACCGTGGGACACATTCTATTAACTATGGCTACACCTTC.

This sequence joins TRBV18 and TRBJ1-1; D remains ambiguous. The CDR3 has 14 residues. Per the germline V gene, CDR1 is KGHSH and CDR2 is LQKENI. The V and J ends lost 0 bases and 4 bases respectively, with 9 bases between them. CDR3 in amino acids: CASSPPGGSTEAFF. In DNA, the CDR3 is TGTGCCAGCTCACCACCAGGCGGAAGCACTGAAGCTTTCTTT. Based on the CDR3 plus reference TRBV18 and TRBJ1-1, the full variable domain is NAGVMQNPRHLVRRRGQEARLRCSPMKGHSHVYWYRQLPEEGLKFMVYLQKENIIDESGMPKERFSAEFPKEGPSILRIQQVVRGDSAAYFCASSPPGGSTEAFFGQGTRLTVV.

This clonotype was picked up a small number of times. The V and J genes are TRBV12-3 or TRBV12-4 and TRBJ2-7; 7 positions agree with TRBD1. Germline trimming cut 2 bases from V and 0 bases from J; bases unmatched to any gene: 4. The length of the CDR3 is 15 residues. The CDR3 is CASSLTGASSYEQYF. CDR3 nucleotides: TGTGCCAGCAGTTTAACAGGGGCGAGCTCCTACGAGCAGTACTTC.